This paragraph covers one TCR beta chain sequence. The antigen remains unidentified. CDR3 length: 12 residues. Per the germline V gene, CDR1 is MRHNA and CDR2 is SNTAGT. The data were taken from a study of CXCR3-negative and CXCR3-positive naive CD8 T cells. Regarding the study as a whole: TRBV-TRBJ usage was alike in naive CXCR3-negative and CXCR3-positive cells but differed in memory cells. When CXCR3-positive naive cells were set against CXCR3-negative naive cells, the former had more hydrophobic TRB CDR3s. The study inferred TCR strength from TRB CDR3 properties and found comparable surface CD5 between naive subsets.

Libraries of TRB cDNA were made by 5' RACE and carried UMIs. From the 5' RACE reads, TCRdb lists one entry per CDR3 protein and no DNA. Its table lists roughly 99,000 distinct CDR3 sequences. All CD8+ T cell subsets were sorted in triplicate at 250,000 to 300,000 cells each. The chain is built from TRBV6-4 and TRBJ1-1; the D gene TCRdb calls, TRBD1, cannot be checked with no DNA. This receptor was obtained from a human donor in good health. Some clones in this sample may be carry-over from other donors' samples. Sample: naive CXCR3+ CD8+ T cells from blood. Subset denoted: CD45RO-CCR7+CD27+CD95- naive CD8+ T cells expressing CXCR3 (TNR3+). The CDR3 sequence is CAVSGPYTEAFF.